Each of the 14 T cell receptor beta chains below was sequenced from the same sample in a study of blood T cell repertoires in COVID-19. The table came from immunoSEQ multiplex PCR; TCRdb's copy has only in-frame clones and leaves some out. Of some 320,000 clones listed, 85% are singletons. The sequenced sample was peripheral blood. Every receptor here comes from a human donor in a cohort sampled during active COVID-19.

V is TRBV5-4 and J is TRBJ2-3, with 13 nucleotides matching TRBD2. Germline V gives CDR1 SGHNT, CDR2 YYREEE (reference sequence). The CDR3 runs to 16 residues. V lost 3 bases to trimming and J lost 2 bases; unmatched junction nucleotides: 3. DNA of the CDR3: TGTGCCAGCAGCTCGGGACTAGCGGGGCCCACAGATACGCAGTATTTT. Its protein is CASSSGLAGPTDTQYF.

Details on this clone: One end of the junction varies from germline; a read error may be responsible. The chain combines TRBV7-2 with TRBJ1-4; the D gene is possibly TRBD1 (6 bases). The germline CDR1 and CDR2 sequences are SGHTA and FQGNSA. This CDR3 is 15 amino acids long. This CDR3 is CASSPWTASNENLFF. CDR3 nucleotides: TGTGCCAGCAGCCCATGGACAGCTAGCAATGAAAACCTGTTTTTT.

The CDR3 bases are TGTGCCAGCAGTTACTCGAACAGGGCAGGCTACGAGCAGTACTTC. Encoded protein: CASSYSNRAGYEQYF. The V call is TRBV6-5, the J call TRBJ2-7, with a possible D match to TRBD1 (6 bases). CDR3 length: 15 amino acids. V was trimmed by 0 bases and J by 3 bases, leaving 12 bases between them. Germline V gene lookup returns CDR1 MNHEY and CDR2 SVGAGI.

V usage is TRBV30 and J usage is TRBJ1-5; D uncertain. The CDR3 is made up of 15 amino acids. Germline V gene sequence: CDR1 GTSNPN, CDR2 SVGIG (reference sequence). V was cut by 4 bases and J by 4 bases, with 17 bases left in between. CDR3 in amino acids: CAWTPGGTPNQPQHF. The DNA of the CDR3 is TGTGCCTGGACTCCCGGAGGCACGCCAAATCAGCCCCAGCATTTT. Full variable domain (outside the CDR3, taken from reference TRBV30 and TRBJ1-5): SQTIHQWPATLVQPVGSPLSLECTVEGTSNPNLYWYRQAAGRGLQLLFYSVGIGQISSEVPQNLSASRPQDRQFILSSKKLLLSDSGFYLCAWTPGGTPNQPQHFGDGTRLSIL.

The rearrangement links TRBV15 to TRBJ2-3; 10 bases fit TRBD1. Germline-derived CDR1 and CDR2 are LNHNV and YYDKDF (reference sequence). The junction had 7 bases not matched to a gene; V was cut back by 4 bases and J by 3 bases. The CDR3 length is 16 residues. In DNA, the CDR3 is TGTGCCACCAGCACTTTCCGGGGACAGGGGACAGATACGCAGTATTTT. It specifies CATSTFRGQGTDTQYF.

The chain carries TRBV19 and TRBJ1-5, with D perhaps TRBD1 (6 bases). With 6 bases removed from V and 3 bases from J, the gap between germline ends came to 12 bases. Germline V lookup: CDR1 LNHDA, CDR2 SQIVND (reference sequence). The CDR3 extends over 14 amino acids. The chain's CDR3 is CASSTTGFNQPQHF. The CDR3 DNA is TGTGCCAGTAGCACGACAGGTTTCAATCAGCCCCAGCATTTT.

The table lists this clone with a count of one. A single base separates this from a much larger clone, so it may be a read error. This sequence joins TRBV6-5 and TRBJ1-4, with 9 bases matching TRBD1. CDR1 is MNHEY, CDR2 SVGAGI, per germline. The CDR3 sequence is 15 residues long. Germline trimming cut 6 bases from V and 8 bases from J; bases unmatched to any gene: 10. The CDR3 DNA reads TGTGCCAGCAGCCTAACCGGGACAGGGAACGAAAAACTGTTTTTT. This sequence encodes CASSLTGTGNEKLFF.

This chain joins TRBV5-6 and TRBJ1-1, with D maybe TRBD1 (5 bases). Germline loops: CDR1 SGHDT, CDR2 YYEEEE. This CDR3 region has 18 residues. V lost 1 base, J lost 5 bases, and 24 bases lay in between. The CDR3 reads CASSLSRQMAKGGTEAFF. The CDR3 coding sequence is TGTGCCAGCAGCTTGAGCCGACAGATGGCTAAGGGTGGGACTGAAGCTTTCTTT.

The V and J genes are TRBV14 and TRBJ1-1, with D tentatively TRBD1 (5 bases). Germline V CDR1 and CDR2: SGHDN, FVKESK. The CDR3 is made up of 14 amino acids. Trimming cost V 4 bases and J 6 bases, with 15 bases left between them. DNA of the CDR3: TGTGCCAGCAGCCCTGTCGGGGGGAGGTCTGAAGCTTTCTTT. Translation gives CASSPVGGRSEAFF.

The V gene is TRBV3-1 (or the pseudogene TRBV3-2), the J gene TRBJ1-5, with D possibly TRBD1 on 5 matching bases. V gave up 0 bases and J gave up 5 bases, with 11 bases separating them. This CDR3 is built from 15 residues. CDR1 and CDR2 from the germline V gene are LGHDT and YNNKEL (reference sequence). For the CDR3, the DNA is TGTGCCAGCAGCCAAGATCTCGGAGGGGATCAGCCCCAGCATTTT. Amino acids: CASSQDLGGDQPQHF.

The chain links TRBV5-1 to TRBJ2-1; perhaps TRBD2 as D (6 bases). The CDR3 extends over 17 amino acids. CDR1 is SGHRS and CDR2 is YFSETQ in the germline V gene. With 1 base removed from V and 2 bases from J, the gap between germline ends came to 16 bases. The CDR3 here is CASSLTPGGKPYNEQFF. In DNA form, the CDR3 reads TGCGCCAGCAGCTTGACCCCAGGCGGGAAACCCTACAATGAGCAGTTCTTC.

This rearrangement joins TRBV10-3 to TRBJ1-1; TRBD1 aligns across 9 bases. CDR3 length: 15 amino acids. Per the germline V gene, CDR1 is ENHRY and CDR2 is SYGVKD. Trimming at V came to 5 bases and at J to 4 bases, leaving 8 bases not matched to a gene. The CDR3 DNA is TGTGCCATCAGTCCGCGGGGACAGGGAGGCACTGAAGCTTTCTTT. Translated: CAISPRGQGGTEAFF.

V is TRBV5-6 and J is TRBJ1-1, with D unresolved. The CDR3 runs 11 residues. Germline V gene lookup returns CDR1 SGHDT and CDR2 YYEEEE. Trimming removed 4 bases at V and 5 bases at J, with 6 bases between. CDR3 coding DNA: TGTGCCAGCAGCCGGGGTACTGAAGCTTTCTTT. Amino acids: CASSRGTEAFF.

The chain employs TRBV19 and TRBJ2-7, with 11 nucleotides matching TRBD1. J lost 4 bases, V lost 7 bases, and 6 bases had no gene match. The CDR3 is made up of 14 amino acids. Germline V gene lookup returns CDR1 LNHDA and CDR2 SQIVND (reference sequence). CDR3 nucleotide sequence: TGTGCCAGTACCGACCGGGACAGGGGGTACGAGCAGTACTTC. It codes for CASTDRDRGYEQYF.